A single sample is the source of the 26 T cell receptor beta chains below, sequenced in a study of cytomegalovirus exposure and HLA in healthy donors. PCR amplification relied on 60 Vbeta primers (plus 13 Jbeta primers). The data were produced by immunoSEQ multiplex PCR, yet TCRdb's version contains in-frame clones alone and is incomplete. This repertoire shows about 93,000 clones, roughly 67% found once; its top ten account for 5.5% to 6%. Sequenced sample: PBMCs. The receptors were sampled from a boy younger than 18 in good health and CMV-seropositive.

The CDR3 here is CASSPFGRGNTGELFF. The DNA for the CDR3 is TGTGCCAGCAGCCCGTTCGGGAGAGGAAACACCGGGGAGCTGTTTTTT. The J gene is TRBJ2-2, the V gene TRBV7-9; tentative D call: TRBD2 (6 bases). Trimming left V 5 bases short and J 2 bases short, with 15 bases between. This CDR3 region has 16 residues. Germline-derived CDR1 and CDR2 are SEHNR and FQNEAQ (reference sequence).

V usage is TRBV7-2 and J usage is TRBJ2-7; 10 positions match TRBD1. V lost 4 bases, J lost 6 bases, and 9 bases stayed unmatched. Per the germline V gene, CDR1 is SGHTA and CDR2 is FQGNSA. The CDR3 contains 15 residues. CDR3 DNA sequence: TGTGCCAGCAGCTCTTCCGGGACAGGGGAGATCGAGCAGTACTTC. Protein product: CASSSSGTGEIEQYF.

This rearrangement joins TRBV21-1 to TRBJ1-1. TRBV21-1 is classified as a pseudogene. The length of the CDR3 is 11 residues. This chain's CDR3 is CASSNIAEAFF. Here the CDR3 DNA reads TGTGCCAGCAGCAATATAGCCGAAGCTTTCTTT.

V gene TRBV19 combines with J gene TRBJ1-5; D unclear. Trimming left V 8 bases short and J 3 bases short, with 20 bases between. CDR3 size: 16 residues. From germline, CDR1 is LNHDA and CDR2 SQIVND (reference sequence). The CDR3 DNA reads TGTGCCAGTTCTACCCTGGGCAGCGGTATCAATCAGCCCCAGCATTTT. Translation: CASSTLGSGINQPQHF.

This clone came up a few times. The chain uses TRBV25-1 and TRBJ2-7, with 13 nucleotides matching TRBD2. Per germline, CDR1 MGHDK and CDR2 SYGVNS. The V segment lost 5 bases and the J segment 4 bases; nucleotides outside the gene matches: 8. This CDR3 has 16 residues. The DNA for the CDR3 is TGTGCCAGCAGTTACTGGACTAGCGGGAGAGGGTACGAGCAGTACTTC. Amino acid sequence: CASSYWTSGRGYEQYF.

The rearrangement uses TRBV7-6 and TRBJ1-1; D remains unclear. Per germline, CDR1 SGHVS and CDR2 FNYEAQ. This CDR3 is 15 amino acids long. Trimming stripped 5 bases from V and 0 bases from J, with 13 bases between. CDR3 sequence (DNA): TGTGCCAGCAGCCCTCTATGGAGGGTGAACACTGAAGCTTTCTTT. Protein: CASSPLWRVNTEAFF.

This chain uses TRBV6-1 with TRBJ2-3, with TRBD2 identical over 11 bases. The V gene's germline CDR1 is MNHNS and CDR2 SASEGT. V lost 4 bases, J lost 4 bases, and 7 bases stayed unmatched. The CDR3 sequence is 16 residues long. The CDR3 region is CASSVGASGRSDTQYF. CDR3 nucleotides: TGTGCCAGCAGTGTTGGGGCTAGCGGGAGGTCAGATACGCAGTATTTT.

The rearrangement links TRBV5-1 to TRBJ2-1, with D possibly being TRBD1 (7 bases). CDR1 is SGHRS, CDR2 YFSETQ, per germline. The CDR3 totals 14 residues. Trimming shortened V by 4 bases and J by 2 bases, and 10 bases separated the two germline ends. DNA of the CDR3: TGCGCCAGCAGCCAGGGGGGCACCTACAATGAGCAGTTCTTC. Protein sequence: CASSQGGTYNEQFF.

This sequence joins TRBV10-2 and TRBJ2-3; TRBD2 matches at 10 bases. CDR3 size: 14 residues. Germline V gene sequence: CDR1 WSHSY, CDR2 SAAADI. The trim removed 6 bases at V and 5 bases at J, leaving 5 bases unmatched. CDR3: CASRVAGGRDTQYF. Written as DNA, the CDR3 is TGCGCCAGCAGGGTAGCGGGGGGAAGAGATACGCAGTATTTT.

The chain employs TRBV5-1 and TRBJ1-4, with TRBD1 matching over 9 bases. The CDR3 extends over 15 amino acids. Trimming removed 4 bases from V and 7 bases from J; junction bases left unmatched: 8. The V gene's germline CDR1 is SGHRS and CDR2 YFSETQ. CDR3 in DNA: TGCGCCAGCAGCCCGCTAACGGGACAGGGTGAAAAACTGTTTTTT. Amino acids: CASSPLTGQGEKLFF.

The rearrangement links TRBV25-1 to TRBJ1-4; D is uncertain. The CDR3 covers 15 residues. Deletions cut 6 bases from V and 2 bases from J, with 13 bases between. Germline CDR1 MGHDK, CDR2 SYGVNS. The CDR3 DNA reads TGTGCCAGCAGCGTCCGAGGGTTCACTAATGAAAAACTGTTTTTT. Protein: CASSVRGFTNEKLFF.

V gene TRBV14 combines with J gene TRBJ1-1; TRBD1 matches 9 bases. Losses at the gene ends were 4 bases for V and 1 base for J; bases not matched to a gene: 7. Germline V gene lookup returns CDR1 SGHDN and CDR2 FVKESK. CDR3 length: 16 residues. The CDR3, as DNA: TGTGCCAGCAGCCTGGGACAGGGACGACCGAACACTGAAGCTTTCTTT. Protein sequence: CASSLGQGRPNTEAFF.

This chain links TRBV5-4 with TRBJ1-2; 10 nucleotides align to TRBD1. Trimming cost V 0 bases and J 3 bases; bases outside gene matches: 8. CDR1 is SGHNT, CDR2 YYREEE, per germline (reference sequence). The CDR3 is 17 residues long. CDR3 loop: CASSLGQGAQRYYGYTF. The CDR3, as DNA: TGTGCCAGCAGCTTGGGACAGGGGGCGCAGAGATACTATGGCTACACCTTC.

The chain links TRBV2 to TRBJ1-1; D unresolved. The CDR3 runs 15 residues. The V gene's germline CDR1 is SNHLY and CDR2 FYNNEI. V was cut by 7 bases and J by 0 bases, with 15 bases left in between. The CDR3 bases are TGTGCCAGCACGATAGGGAGGCGAATGAACACTGAAGCTTTCTTT. Translation gives CASTIGRRMNTEAFF. Complete variable domain (other parts from reference TRBV2 and TRBJ1-1): EPEVTQTPSHQVTQMGQEVILRCVPISNHLYFYWYRQILGQKVEFLVSFYNNEISEKSEIFDDQFSVERPDGSNFTLKIRSTKLEDSAMYFCASTIGRRMNTEAFFGQGTRLTVV.

The sample holds a few counts of this clone. Written as DNA, the CDR3 is TGTGCCAGCAGCTTAATGCCGGGGTACCAAGAGACCCAGTACTTC. As protein: CASSLMPGYQETQYF. The V gene is TRBV7-2, the J gene TRBJ2-5, with D perhaps matching TRBD2 (5 bases). This CDR3 contains 15 residues. Germline V CDR1 and CDR2: SGHTA, FQGNSA. V lost 2 bases and J lost 0, with 10 bases in between.

The chain uses TRBV5-1 and TRBJ1-2, with 10 bases aligning to TRBD1. In germline, CDR1 is SGHRS, CDR2 YFSETQ. The CDR3 is 14 residues long. V dropped 2 bases and J dropped 7; count of bases not matched to a gene: 5. The CDR3 is CASSLRQGAVGYTF. CDR3 in DNA: TGCGCCAGCAGCTTACGACAGGGGGCGGTTGGCTACACCTTC. The full variable domain, completed using reference TRBV5-1 and TRBJ1-2, is KAGVTQTPRYLIKTRGQQVTLSCSPISGHRSVSWYQQTPGQGLQFLFEYFSETQRNKGNFPGRFSGRQFSNSRSEMNVSTLELGDSALYLCASSLRQGAVGYTFGSGTRLTVV.

This chain connects TRBV2 to TRBJ1-1; TRBD1 might be the D (6 bases). Germline V CDR1 and CDR2: SNHLY, FYNNEI. The CDR3 is 13 amino acids. Trimming cost V 9 bases and J 0 bases, with 11 bases left between them. CDR3: CASSTGLNTEAFF. CDR3 coding DNA: TGTGCCAGTTCTACAGGGCTGAACACTGAAGCTTTCTTT.

This clone was counted a single time. The chain employs TRBV27 and TRBJ2-1; TRBD2 agrees at 7 bases. J lost 1 base, V lost 0 bases, and 9 bases had no gene match. The CDR3 runs 18 residues. The germline gives CDR1 MNHEY, CDR2 SMNVEV (reference sequence). For the CDR3, the DNA is TGTGCCAGCAGTTTATCGATGGGGGGGTCCCCTTCCTACAATGAGCAGTTCTTC. This encodes CASSLSMGGSPSYNEQFF.

This clone was counted only a few times. V and J are TRBV5-5 and TRBJ2-3; D possibly corresponds to TRBD2 (5 bases). Germline lookup yields CDR1 SGHKS and CDR2 YYEKEE (reference sequence). The CDR3 covers 14 residues. Trimming shortened V by 3 bases and J by 5 bases, and 13 bases separated the two germline ends. In DNA form, the CDR3 reads TGTGCCAGCAGCTATCTTTGGGAGCAAGATACGCAGTATTTT. Encoded protein: CASSYLWEQDTQYF.

This clone appeared a single time. The chain recombines TRBV7-6 with TRBJ1-2; 9 bases are a match to TRBD1. Germline V gene data show CDR1 as SGHVS and CDR2 as FNYEAQ. The CDR3 runs 15 residues. V shed 5 bases, J shed 5 bases, and the junction held 9 bases outside the gene matches. CDR3 sequence reads: CASSPEADRGYGYTF. The CDR3 DNA follows: TGTGCCAGCAGCCCAGAGGCCGACAGGGGGTATGGCTACACCTTC.

The CDR3, as DNA: TGCGCCAGCAGCCAATTTGTGGGAGCGGGAGTGTTGGCTGAGCAGTTCTTC. Translating gives CASSQFVGAGVLAEQFF. This chain joins TRBV4-3 and TRBJ2-1; TRBD2 matches at 8 bases. The CDR3 is made up of 17 amino acids. Germline lookup yields CDR1 LGHNA and CDR2 YSLEER. Losses at the gene ends were 2 bases for V and 9 bases for J; bases not matched to a gene: 15.

This clone was seen more than once but under ten times. The chain recombines TRBV15 with TRBJ1-5, with TRBD1 as a possible D gene (5 bases). There are 15 residues in the CDR3. In germline, CDR1 is LNHNV, CDR2 YYDKDF (reference sequence). V was pared by 3 bases and J by 0 bases, with 9 bases between. The CDR3, as DNA: TGTGCCACCAGCAGGGTGGGGGGTAGCAATCAGCCCCAGCATTTT. The encoded protein is CATSRVGGSNQPQHF.

V gene TRBV5-6 combines with J gene TRBJ2-7, with TRBD1 matching over 9 bases. The germline CDR1 and CDR2 sequences are SGHDT and YYEEEE. The CDR3 runs to 14 residues. Trimming at V came to 2 bases and at J to 3 bases, leaving 3 bases not matched to a gene. In nucleotides, the CDR3 is TGTGCCAGCAGCTTTTGGACAGGGGACTACGAGCAGTACTTC. Translated, it gives CASSFWTGDYEQYF. Filled out from reference TRBV5-6 and TRBJ2-7, the complete variable domain reads DAGVTQSPTHLIKTRGQQVTLRCSPKSGHDTVSWYQQALGQGPQFIFQYYEEEERQRGNFPDRFSGHQFPNYSSELNVNALLLGDSALYLCASSFWTGDYEQYFGPGTRLTVT.

This rearrangement joins TRBV29-1 to TRBJ2-7; D is unresolved. V was clipped by 3 bases and J by 3 bases, with 9 bases between them. CDR3 length: 12 residues. Per germline, CDR1 SQVTM and CDR2 ANQGSEA. CDR3 in amino acids: CSVEVRLYEQYF. The CDR3 coding sequence is TGCAGCGTTGAGGTCAGACTCTACGAGCAGTACTTC.

This chain uses TRBV27 with TRBJ2-7; TRBD2 matches 8 bases. CDR3 length: 15 residues. Germline trimming cut 1 base from V and 7 bases from J; bases unmatched to any gene: 9. Germline V gene lookup returns CDR1 MNHEY and CDR2 SMNVEV (reference sequence). The CDR3 coding sequence is TGTGCCAGCAGTTTATTGGGACTAGTGGGTCGGGAGCAGTACTTC. Protein product: CASSLLGLVGREQYF.

The V call is TRBV14, the J call TRBJ1-2; 7 nucleotides line up with TRBD1. This CDR3 is 16 amino acids long. Unmatched junction bases numbered 10, after V lost 2 bases and J lost 4 bases. Germline loops: CDR1 SGHDN, CDR2 FVKESK. The CDR3 sequence is CASSQSYRGPGYGYTF. The CDR3 region has the DNA TGTGCCAGCAGCCAATCTTACAGGGGACCGGGCTATGGCTACACCTTC.